One sample yielded the 16 T cell receptor beta chains listed below, sequenced in a study of shared clonotypes between healthy human individuals. Produced via immunoSEQ multiplex PCR; TCRdb's table is partial and in-frame only. The data show millions of clones, 85% to 95% seen once. Sequencing was done on a sample of naive CD4+ T cells from PBMCs. Described subset: CD45RA+ positively selected. The receptors were gathered from a man aged 18 to 30 in good health. Some clones in this sample may be carry-over from other donors' samples.

The CDR3 reads CASSPGGGRAQETQYF. In DNA, the CDR3 is TGTGCCAGCAGCCCCGGCGGCGGGAGGGCCCAAGAGACCCAGTACTTC. The chain combines TRBV7-3 with TRBJ2-5, with TRBD2 matching 9 bases. The CDR3 spans 16 residues. The V segment lost 5 bases and the J segment 1 base; nucleotides outside the gene matches: 8. Germline loops: CDR1 SGHTA, CDR2 FQGTGA.

The V gene is TRBV29-1, the J gene TRBJ2-1, with D tentatively TRBD1 (6 bases). The CDR3 is 13 residues long. V was clipped by 3 bases and J by 7 bases, with 13 bases between them. From germline, CDR1 is SQVTM and CDR2 ANQGSEA. CDR3 sequence reads: CSVEATGINEQFF. The CDR3, as DNA: TGCAGCGTTGAGGCTACAGGGATTAATGAGCAGTTCTTC.

This clone was seen only a few times. The chain is built from TRBV7-9 and TRBJ1-4, with a weak D call TRBD1 (5 bases). V lost 5 bases to trimming and J lost 0 bases, with 7 bases between them. CDR3 size: 14 residues. Germline assignment: CDR1 SEHNR and CDR2 FQNEAQ (reference sequence). In nucleotides, the CDR3 is TGTGCCAGCAGCGAGACAGCAACTAATGAAAAACTGTTTTTT. Residues: CASSETATNEKLFF.

The genes are TRBV7-2 and TRBJ2-7, with no clear D. Germline values: CDR1 SGHTA, CDR2 FQGNSA. V lost 2 bases and J lost 5, with 13 bases in between. This CDR3 is built from 14 residues. The CDR3 DNA sequence: TGTGCCAGCAGCTTATTGGGCCCCCCCAACGAGCAGTACTTC. This sequence encodes CASSLLGPPNEQYF.

The chain is built from TRBV11-2 and TRBJ1-1; unclear D gene. The V gene lost 7 bases and the J gene lost 1 base, with 16 bases spanning the gap. CDR1 SGHAT and CDR2 FQNNGV come from the germline V gene. The CDR3 runs to 15 residues. CDR3 in amino acids: CASNPQTGENTEAFF. The DNA for the CDR3 is TGTGCCAGCAACCCACAAACGGGAGAGAACACTGAAGCTTTCTTT.

The J gene is TRBJ2-3, the V gene TRBV7-9; TRBD1 matches 10 bases. The germline V gene has CDR1 SEHNR and CDR2 FQNEAQ (reference sequence). V lost 5 bases to trimming and J lost 3 bases; unmatched junction nucleotides: 8. The CDR3 spans 16 residues. The CDR3 region has the DNA TGTGCCAGCAGCCGTTTGGGACAGGGGTCAACAGATACGCAGTATTTT. This encodes CASSRLGQGSTDTQYF.

The rearrangement links TRBV7-2 to TRBJ2-2; the match to TRBD2 covers 7 bases. The germline gives CDR1 SGHTA, CDR2 FQGNSA. This CDR3 comprises 16 residues. Trimming removed 4 bases from V and 4 bases from J; junction bases left unmatched: 9. CDR3 protein: CASSWTRPSSTGELFF. The CDR3 DNA reads TGTGCCAGCAGCTGGACTAGGCCGAGCTCCACCGGGGAGCTGTTTTTT.

This chain uses TRBV5-1 with TRBJ1-1; D is unclear. The CDR3 contains 13 residues. V dropped 7 bases and J dropped 1 base, with 11 bases sitting between them. CDR1 and CDR2 from the germline V gene are SGHRS and YFSETQ. DNA of the CDR3: TGCGCCAGCCGGACCGACTGGAACACTGAAGCTTTCTTT. Its translation: CASRTDWNTEAFF. Full variable domain (outside the CDR3, taken from reference TRBV5-1 and TRBJ1-1): KAGVTQTPRYLIKTRGQQVTLSCSPISGHRSVSWYQQTPGQGLQFLFEYFSETQRNKGNFPGRFSGRQFSNSRSEMNVSTLELGDSALYLCASRTDWNTEAFFGQGTRLTVV.

The chain uses TRBV6-5 and TRBJ1-2; tentatively, D is TRBD1 (5 bases). The CDR3 runs 13 residues. Germline lookup yields CDR1 MNHEY and CDR2 SVGAGI. Deletions cut 1 base from V and 8 bases from J, with 11 bases between. CDR3 DNA: TGTGCCAGCAGTTACTGGTCAGGGTCCGGCTACACCTTC. Translated, it gives CASSYWSGSGYTF.

The gene calls are TRBV4-3 and TRBJ2-1, with 7 bases matching TRBD2. Germline V gene lookup returns CDR1 LGHNA and CDR2 YSLEER. J lost 8 bases, V lost 0 bases, and 1 base had no gene match. This CDR3 comprises 13 residues. The CDR3 reads CASSQETSDEQFF. DNA of the CDR3: TGCGCCAGCAGCCAAGAAACTAGCGATGAGCAGTTCTTC.

The chain is built from TRBV6-5 and TRBJ2-1, with 8 nucleotides matching TRBD2. This CDR3 is built from 15 residues. After removal of 4 bases from V and 4 bases from J, the junction contained 6 bases not matched to a gene. Germline V CDR1 and CDR2: MNHEY, SVGAGI. The CDR3 protein is CASSLPGLGYNEQFF. The DNA of the CDR3 is TGTGCCAGCAGTTTACCGGGACTAGGGTACAATGAGCAGTTCTTC.

Regarding this clone: Other DNA sequences in the same sample also yield this CDR3. The chain carries TRBV2 and TRBJ1-4; 9 nucleotides agree with TRBD1. J was trimmed by 5 bases and V by 6 bases; bases with no gene match: 4. CDR1 and CDR2 (germline): SNHLY, FYNNEI. The CDR3 is 14 amino acids. CDR3 in DNA: TGTGCCAGCAGCTTACAGGGGGCGAATGAAAAACTGTTTTTT. This encodes CASSLQGANEKLFF.

J is TRBJ2-5 and V is TRBV7-2; perhaps D is TRBD1 or TRBD2 (5 bases each). The germline V and J ends were trimmed by 4 bases and 3 bases, with 9 bases remaining between them. The germline CDR1 and CDR2 sequences are SGHTA and FQGNSA. The CDR3 extends over 13 amino acids. CDR3 coding DNA: TGTGCCAGCAGCTGGGGACGGGAAGAGACCCAGTACTTC. Its translation is CASSWGREETQYF.

The chain employs TRBV5-6 and TRBJ1-3; D is ambiguous. The CDR3 length is 13 residues. The ends were cut back, 2 bases at V and 0 bases at J, with 3 bases in the middle. CDR1 is SGHDT, CDR2 YYEEEE, per germline. This CDR3 is CASSFPSGNTIYF. CDR3 sequence (DNA): TGTGCCAGCAGCTTCCCCTCTGGAAACACCATATATTTT.

The chain is built from TRBV28 and TRBJ1-2; tentatively, D is TRBD1 (6 bases). The germline V gene has CDR1 MDHEN and CDR2 SYDVKM. The CDR3 sequence is 15 residues long. Deletions cut 11 bases from V and 0 bases from J, with 19 bases between. The CDR3 DNA reads as TGTGCCCTTGGAGGGGGGCCCCAAGCTAACTATGGCTACACCTTC. Amino acids: CALGGGPQANYGYTF.

The chain uses TRBV5-1 and TRBJ2-4, with TRBD1 identical over 7 bases. There are 16 residues in the CDR3. The V gene end was trimmed by 3 bases and the J gene end by 1 base; junction bases not matched to a gene: 7. Germline-derived CDR1 and CDR2 are SGHRS and YFSETQ. The CDR3, as DNA: TGCGCCAGCAGCTCAAGACAGGGACATGCCAAAAACATTCAGTACTTC. This encodes CASSSRQGHAKNIQYF.